This is a list of T cell receptor beta chains from one sample in a study of response to subunit inactivated influenza vaccine. TCRdb reanalysed the RT-PCR reads using MiXCR and keeps one entry per CDR3 protein. The sample lists 450,000 to 550,000 distinct CDR3 sequences; 25% were seen once. Source: CD4+ T cells sorted from PBMCs, taken about 5 days after vaccination. The receptors were sampled from a man aged 45-65 years who received an inactivated influenza vaccine. CDR3s include the opening cysteine and the closing phenylalanine or tryptophan. D genes are given only for firm matches. Clone size is shown for a subset of rows, as once, few, many or a class of expanded clone.

>few|TRBV7-2|TRBJ2-5|-
TGTGCCAGCAGCTTAGCTATTGGCGCAGGGGAGACCCAGTACTTC
CASSLAIGAGETQYF
>-|TRBV10-3|TRBJ2-1|-
TGTGCCATCAGGGGGGTCCAGGGGCCCGCCTACAATGAGCAGTTCTTC
CAIRGVQGPAYNEQFF
>few|TRBV29-1|TRBJ2-3|-
TGCAGCGTGACCGGGACGGGGAATACAGATACGCAGTATTTT
CSVTGTGNTDTQYF
>few|TRBV2|TRBJ1-5|-
TGTGCCAGCAGTGAACTCACAAGCAACAATCAGCCCCAGCATTTT
CASSELTSNNQPQHF
>-|TRBV12-3/TRBV12-4|TRBJ2-7|TRBD2
TGTGCCAGCAGTTCCCCCGGGCGGGAGGGTAACTACGAGCAGTACTTC
CASSSPGREGNYEQYF
>-|TRBV12-3/TRBV12-4|TRBJ2-7|-
TGTGCCAGCAGTTGGGGCCCTCTTCCCGAGCAGTACTTC
CASSWGPLPEQYF
>-|TRBV30|TRBJ2-3|-
TGTGCCTGGACCAAGCTACCCTACACAGATACGCAGTATTTT
CAWTKLPYTDTQYF
>-|TRBV28|TRBJ1-3|-
TGTGCCAGCAGTACCGGGCCGGGAAGTCAAAACACCATATATTTT
CASSTGPGSQNTIYF
>-|TRBV7-2|TRBJ2-7|TRBD1
TGTGCCAGCAGCATGACAGGGGGAGGCCTACACGAGCAGTACTTC
CASSMTGGGLHEQYF
>few|TRBV10-3|TRBJ1-5|-
TGTGCCATCAGTGAAGTGCCCAAGGTTCAGCCCCAGCATTTT
CAISEVPKVQPQHF
>few|TRBV12-3/TRBV12-4|TRBJ1-6|-
TGTGCCAGCAGTCCTCGGGTGGGTTCACCCCTCCACTTT
CASSPRVGSPLHF
>few|TRBV20-1|TRBJ2-1|TRBD2
TGCAGTGCAATACCGGGGGGGGACAATGAGCAGTTCTTC
CSAIPGGDNEQFF